A selection of T cell receptor beta chains follows, all from one sample in a study of vaccination effects on CD4 cells after COVID-19. Measured with immunoSEQ multiplex PCR; TCRdb has only the in-frame clones, and not every one. The sample has some 69,000 clones, under 85% seen once. No antigen has been assigned to these receptors. The material was CD4+ T cells from PBMCs cultured with HCoV-NL63 spike peptides, obtained before COVID-19 vaccination. The receptor source for this set is a human donor who received a COVID-19 vaccine. CDR3s include the opening cysteine and the closing phenylalanine or tryptophan. The D gene is left open where the match is weak. Size is omitted from some rows. Given values are once, few, many or a class for expanded clones.

clone_size d_call j_call v_call cdr3_aa cdr3_nt
NA NA TRBJ2-3 TRBV5-1 CASSPGQLSTDTQYF TGCGCCAGCAGCCCGGGACAACTTAGCACAGATACGCAGTATTTT
NA TRBD1 TRBJ1-4 TRBV6-5 CASRGQGIRVLFF TGTGCCAGCAGGGGACAGGGTATTCGAGTCTTGTTTTTT
NA TRBD1 TRBJ1-2 TRBV6-5 CASSSGQGARGYTF TGTGCCAGCAGTTCGGGACAGGGGGCTAGGGGCTACACCTTC
few TRBD2 TRBJ2-2 TRBV5-4 CASTGLAGGPGELFF TGTGCCAGCACCGGACTAGCGGGGGGCCCCGGGGAGCTGTTTTTT
NA TRBD1 TRBJ1-3 TRBV28 CASSPRQGSTLGNTIYF TGTGCCAGCAGTCCTAGACAGGGAAGTACTTTGGGAAACACCATATATTTT
NA NA TRBJ1-6 TRBV2 CASSADRGSPLHF TGTGCCAGCAGCGCCGACAGAGGTTCACCCCTCCACTTT
NA NA TRBJ2-1 TRBV5-1 CASSLAGTNQYNEQFF TGCGCCAGCAGCTTGGCCGGGACAAACCAGTACAATGAGCAGTTCTTC
NA TRBD2 TRBJ2-3 TRBV28 CASSPPAGTSGTDTQYF TGTGCCAGCAGTCCCCCTGCGGGGACTAGTGGCACCGATACGCAGTATTTT
once TRBD1 TRBJ2-2 TRBV28 CASSLRGQGYTGELFF TGTGCCAGCAGTTTAAGAGGACAGGGATACACCGGGGAGCTGTTTTTT
NA TRBD1 TRBJ1-6 TRBV6-5 CASSYSTGSLSPLHF TGTGCCAGCAGTTACTCGACAGGGAGTCTATCACCCCTCCACTTT
NA TRBD2 TRBJ2-1 TRBV5-6 CASSFGLAGRAGEQFF TGTGCCAGCAGCTTCGGACTAGCGGGGAGGGCGGGGGAGCAGTTCTTC
NA TRBD1 TRBJ1-1 TRBV5-1 CASSLWGQANTEAFF TGCGCCAGCAGCTTATGGGGACAGGCGAACACTGAAGCTTTCTTT
NA TRBD1 TRBJ1-4 TRBV5-6 CASSPTGTNEKLFF TGTGCCAGCAGCCCGACAGGGACTAATGAAAAACTGTTTTTT
NA TRBD2 TRBJ2-5 TRBV7-9 CASSEGLAGGQETQYF TGTGCCAGCAGCGAAGGACTAGCGGGGGGGCAAGAGACCCAGTACTTC